Shown below are 8 T cell receptor beta chains from a single sample sequenced in a study of blood T cell repertoires in COVID-19. TCRdb's table, derived via immunoSEQ multiplex PCR, lists solely in-frame clones and lacks some. Counted here are about 220,000 clones, 70% to 90% occurring once; the ten biggest clones make up about 2.4%. The sample was peripheral blood. The source is a woman in her seventies with COVID-19, enrolled during active disease.

The rearrangement links TRBV6-1 to TRBJ1-2; 9 positions agree with TRBD1. This CDR3 contains 16 residues. Germline V CDR1 and CDR2: MNHNS, SASEGT. Unmatched junction bases numbered 10, after V lost 4 bases and J lost 4 bases. CDR3 region: CASSASTGGAGYGYTF. For the CDR3, the DNA is TGTGCCAGCAGTGCGTCTACAGGGGGCGCTGGCTATGGCTACACCTTC.

For the CDR3, the DNA is TGTGCCAGCAGCCCGGACAGGGAGTATCAGCCCCAGCATTTT. This gives the protein CASSPDREYQPQHF. The chain joins TRBV11-2 to TRBJ1-5; 8 bases fit TRBD1. This CDR3 contains 14 residues. Germline loops: CDR1 SGHAT, CDR2 FQNNGV. V was pared by 5 bases and J by 5 bases, with 5 bases of the junction left unmatched.

The chain recombines TRBV19 with TRBJ1-3; TRBD1 agrees at 11 bases. Germline trimming cut 7 bases from V and 4 bases from J; bases unmatched to any gene: 9. Germline CDR1 LNHDA, CDR2 SQIVND (reference sequence). The CDR3 is 16 amino acids. The CDR3 is CASTLDRGRFGNTIYF. CDR3 coding DNA: TGTGCCAGTACCTTGGACAGGGGGCGATTCGGAAACACCATATATTTT.

In its sample, this clone was seen a few times. CDR3 DNA: TGTGCCAGCAGTGAAATGGGGGGGCCGAATCAGCCCCAGCATTTT. It translates to CASSEMGGPNQPQHF. The chain combines TRBV6-1 with TRBJ1-5; weak D call: TRBD1 (6 bases). Trimming removed 2 bases at V and 4 bases at J, with 12 bases between. From germline, CDR1 is MNHNS and CDR2 SASEGT. The CDR3 is 15 residues long.

V and J are TRBV19 and TRBJ2-7; 8 bases align to TRBD2. Per the germline V gene, CDR1 is LNHDA and CDR2 is SQIVND (reference sequence). CDR3 length: 14 residues. V lost 6 bases to trimming and J lost 7 bases; unmatched junction nucleotides: 11. Written as DNA, the CDR3 is TGTGCCAGTAGCTATCGGGGGGGGTTCGGTGAGCAGTACTTC. Protein: CASSYRGGFGEQYF.

The chain uses TRBV7-2 and TRBJ2-2; no reliable D call. There are 14 residues in the CDR3. Trimming took 6 bases from V and 3 from J, leaving 11 bases between them. The germline CDR1 and CDR2 sequences are SGHTA and FQGNSA. CDR3 DNA sequence: TGTGCCAGCAGGCCGGTTCGAGACACCGGGGAGCTGTTTTTT. It yields the protein CASRPVRDTGELFF.

The chain carries TRBV12-5 and TRBJ2-3; maybe TRBD1 (5 bases). The CDR3 loop spans 14 amino acids. Between the trimmed V and J ends, which lost 1 base and 6 bases, there was a span of 11 bases. Per the germline V gene, CDR1 is LGHNT and CDR2 is FRNRAP. CDR3 sequence reads: CASGLGRVGDTQYF. The CDR3 coding sequence is TGTGCTAGTGGTTTGGGCAGGGTGGGCGATACGCAGTATTTT.

This clone showed up just a few times. This chain joins TRBV28 and TRBJ1-3; 9 bases are a match to TRBD1. Germline trimming cut 4 bases from V and 2 bases from J; bases unmatched to any gene: 9. This CDR3 comprises 17 residues. CDR1 and CDR2 from the germline V gene are MDHEN and SYDVKM. This CDR3 reads CASSSIGQGTPGNTIYF. The CDR3 region has the DNA TGTGCCAGCAGTTCGATTGGACAGGGGACACCTGGAAACACCATATATTTT.